The clone carrying this T cell receptor (beta chain) was seen only once. The antigen is undetermined. The source of the sample is a study of cytomegalovirus exposure and HLA in healthy donors. General study findings and limits: The HLA-A and HLA-B alleles of most subjects were reportedly predicted accurately from TCR beta sequences. A link between a missense DCLRE1C variant and TCR beta V- and J-gene trimming emerged from a later analysis. In an earlier analysis, most TCR beta V segments were productive about 87% or about 30% of the time.

In germline, CDR1 is MNHEY, CDR2 SMNVEV (reference sequence). V dropped 4 bases and J dropped 2 bases, with 13 bases sitting between them. This CDR3 has 15 residues. Both 60 Vbeta primers and 13 Jbeta primers went into the PCR. The repertoire was sequenced with immunoSEQ multiplex PCR; TCRdb's copy has only in-frame clones and lacks some. The table records just over 150,000 clones, less than 90% of them present only once. The chain employs TRBV27 and TRBJ2-3; no clear D gene. The source of this sequence is a woman younger than 35 in good health and CMV-seronegative. The sample consisted of PBMCs. The CDR3 reads CASSSPIRDTDTQYF. In DNA, the CDR3 is TGTGCCAGCAGTTCCCCAATCCGAGACACAGATACGCAGTATTTT.